The 10 T cell receptor beta chains listed next were all sequenced from one sample in a study of T-cell reconstitution after alpha-beta-depleted transplantation in children. Unique molecular identifiers tagged the TCRbeta library. In TCRdb, the PCR reads were re-called with MiXCR into one record per CDR3 protein. Seen here are over 200,000 distinct CDR3 sequences, 8% to 10% observed once, and the top ten hold approximately 6.2%. Here the sequenced sample was PBMCs from the stem cell graft donor, taken from the stem cell graft. The receptors originated from a human donor who donated a stem cell graft to a child with acute lymphoblastic leukemia.

This clonotype was picked up one time. The chain recombines TRBV4-2 with TRBJ2-3, with D tentatively TRBD2 (5 bases). This CDR3 is 15 amino acids long. In germline, CDR1 is LGHNA, CDR2 YNFKEQ. Trimming left V 4 bases short and J 0 bases short, with 11 bases between. Here the CDR3 reads CASSRLAESTDTQYF. CDR3 in DNA: TGTGCCAGCAGCCGCCTAGCTGAGAGCACAGATACGCAGTATTTT.

This clonotype was counted only a few times. The CDR3 loop is CASSDGTVNYGYTF. The CDR3 DNA is TGTGCCAGCAGTGATGGGACGGTTAACTATGGCTACACCTTC. The chain recombines TRBV6-1 with TRBJ1-2; TRBD1 is a possible D gene (5 bases). CDR3 length equals 14 residues. Germline loops: CDR1 MNHNS, CDR2 SASEGT. V dropped 3 bases and J dropped 1 base, with 9 bases sitting between them.

This chain uses TRBV20-1 with TRBJ2-7, with D perhaps assigned TRBD1 or TRBD2 (5 bases each). Per the germline V gene, CDR1 is DFQATT and CDR2 is SNEGSKA (reference sequence). The CDR3 runs 14 residues. Between the trimmed V and J ends, which lost 6 bases and 3 bases, there was a span of 18 bases. The CDR3 sequence: CSARGLLGNYEQYF. CDR3 bases: TGCAGTGCGAGGGGTCTCTTGGGTAACTACGAGCAGTACTTC.

V gene TRBV30 combines with J gene TRBJ1-1; possible D gene TRBD1, 6 bases. V shed 3 bases and J shed 8 bases, with 13 bases lying between them. Germline-derived CDR1 and CDR2 are GTSNPN and SVGIG (reference sequence). The CDR3 sequence is 12 residues long. The CDR3 sequence is CAWSRGGREAFF. The CDR3 region has the DNA TGTGCCTGGAGCAGGGGAGGTAGGGAAGCTTTCTTT.

J is TRBJ1-6 and V is TRBV27, with D tentatively TRBD1 (5 bases). V was shortened by 2 bases and J by 10 bases, with 12 bases between the two germline ends. This CDR3 contains 14 residues. Germline V gives CDR1 MNHEY, CDR2 SMNVEV (reference sequence). CDR3 DNA sequence: TGTGCCAGCAGTTTACGCGGGACCGACTCACCCCTCCACTTT. It encodes CASSLRGTDSPLHF.

The chain has TRBV18 and TRBJ1-4; 7 bases match TRBD1. The V segment lost 0 bases and the J segment 3 bases; nucleotides outside the gene matches: 4. Germline V gene sequence: CDR1 KGHSH, CDR2 LQKENI. This CDR3 contains 16 residues. The CDR3 nucleotides are TGTGCCAGCTCACCACCGAGTACAGGGGCTAATGAAAAACTGTTTTTT. Encoded protein: CASSPPSTGANEKLFF.

The rearrangement uses TRBV5-1 and TRBJ1-2; D not certain. Trimming cost V 3 bases and J 8 bases, with 26 bases left between them. The germline V gene has CDR1 SGHRS and CDR2 YFSETQ. The CDR3 loop spans 17 amino acids. For the CDR3, the DNA is TGCGCCAGCAGCTCTGGCGGAGCTTCCTCCTCGGTGAGAGGCTACACCTTC. Translation: CASSSGGASSSVRGYTF.

The rearrangement links TRBV10-3 to TRBJ1-1; the match to TRBD1 covers 8 bases. The V gene's germline CDR1 is ENHRY and CDR2 SYGVKD. J lost 3 bases, V lost 6 bases, and 3 bases had no gene match. This CDR3 contains 13 residues. CDR3 DNA sequence: TGTGCCATCAGCCAGGGGGCTGACACTGAAGCTTTCTTT. Translated, it gives CAISQGADTEAFF.

There are a few counts of this clonotype. The chain joins TRBV5-6 to TRBJ1-1; D remains ambiguous. The CDR3 runs to 16 residues. Trimming took 0 bases from V and 1 from J, leaving 13 bases between them. CDR1 is SGHDT, CDR2 YYEEEE, per germline. CDR3: CASSLVPSGPNTEAFF. CDR3 bases: TGTGCCAGCAGCTTGGTACCCAGTGGGCCGAACACTGAAGCTTTCTTT.

This clonotype has just a few counts. DNA for the CDR3: TGTGCCAGCAGCTTTACTAGCGGAGATACGCAGTATTTT. This gives the protein CASSFTSGDTQYF. The rearrangement links TRBV11-2 to TRBJ2-3; TRBD2 matches at 8 bases. CDR3 length: 13 residues. J lost 5 bases, V lost 3 bases, and 1 base had no gene match. Germline V gene data show CDR1 as SGHAT and CDR2 as FQNNGV.